Reported below is one T cell receptor (beta chain). The source material, RNA transcripts, was used to amplify TCR beta CDR3 regions. TCR CDR3 underwent first-round RT-PCR with the HTBI primer set. TCRdb processed the multiplex PCR reads anew with MiXCR; each CDR3 protein has one entry. The repertoire consists of over 200,000 distinct CDR3 sequences, with 15% to 20% occurring once and the leading ten covering 50%. These data belong to a study of T cells in Graves' hyperthyroidism and ophthalmopathy. CDR3 length: 11 residues. CDR1 is MDHEN, CDR2 SYDVKM, per germline. The ends were cut back, 10 bases at V and 8 bases at J, with 14 bases in the middle. Disease duration under 2 months; hyperthyroidism patients were aged 18 to 65. Thyroid ultrasound, orbital computed tomography, clinical symptoms, and serum thyroxine and TRAb underpinned diagnoses.

The sequenced sample was blood. The receptor's source is a man in his fifties with Graves' hyperthyroidism. V gene TRBV28 combines with J gene TRBJ1-2; D gene ambiguous. Here the CDR3 DNA reads TGTGCCACTGGGCCGTCCTCCGGCTACACCTTC. Translated: CATGPSSGYTF.